This entry lists 17 T cell receptor beta chains sequenced from one sample in a study of cytomegalovirus exposure and HLA in healthy donors. Both 60 Vbeta primers and 13 Jbeta primers went into the PCR. Profiling relied on immunoSEQ multiplex PCR, and the TCRdb table lists in-frame clones only, not all of them. Here the sample spans 250,000 to 350,000 clones, roughly 88% being singletons. Sequencing was carried out using PBMCs. Source of these receptors: a man aged 40-49 years in good health and CMV-seropositive.

The sample holds a few counts of this clone. The CDR3 coding sequence is TGTGCCAGCAGTTACGGGCTAGCGGGCACCTACGAGCAGTACTTC. This gives the protein CASSYGLAGTYEQYF. V usage is TRBV6-7 and J usage is TRBJ2-7, with 8 bases aligning to TRBD2. TRBV6-7 is placed among ORFs of uncertain function. Trimming at V came to 2 bases and at J to 2 bases, leaving 5 bases not matched to a gene. This CDR3 region has 15 residues.

The chain is built from TRBV6-5 and TRBJ2-1; TRBD1 matches 7 bases. CDR3 length: 15 residues. V was clipped by 7 bases and J by 4 bases; unmatched bases: 10. The germline CDR1 and CDR2 sequences are MNHEY and SVGAGI. The CDR3 DNA reads as TGTGCCAGCAACCCGACAGGGTCTTTATACAATGAGCAGTTCTTC. Its protein product is CASNPTGSLYNEQFF.

V gene TRBV7-6 combines with J gene TRBJ1-1; weak D call: TRBD1 (5 bases). Germline V gene lookup returns CDR1 SGHVS and CDR2 FNYEAQ. The V and J ends lost 5 bases and 1 base respectively, with 20 bases between them. CDR3 size: 17 residues. The CDR3 DNA reads TGTGCCAGCAGCCGGGGACTGGGGACCGGCCCGAACACTGAAGCTTTCTTT. This encodes CASSRGLGTGPNTEAFF. The variable domain in full, with the rest retrieved from reference TRBV7-6 and TRBJ1-1, is GAGVSQSPRYKVTKRGQDVALRCDPISGHVSLYWYRQALGQGPEFLTYFNYEAQQDKSGLPNDRFSAERPEGSISTLTIQRTEQRDSAMYRCASSRGLGTGPNTEAFFGQGTRLTVV.

The genes are TRBV27 and TRBJ2-6, with 7 bases aligning to TRBD1. CDR3 length equals 16 residues. The V segment lost 5 bases and the J segment 0 bases; nucleotides outside the gene matches: 4. Germline CDR1 MNHEY, CDR2 SMNVEV (reference sequence). CDR3 bases: TGTGCCAGCAGTATGACAGGGCCCTCTGGGGCCAACGTCCTGACTTTC. The encoded protein is CASSMTGPSGANVLTF.

The V gene is TRBV7-2, the J gene TRBJ1-1; D not certain. Germline CDR1 is SGHTA and CDR2 is FQGNSA. Trimming shortened V by 2 bases and J by 8 bases, and 18 bases separated the two germline ends. The CDR3 loop spans 15 amino acids. The CDR3 bases are TGTGCCAGCAGCTTATTTCGGGGTGGAATTTCGGAAGCTTTCTTT. Translation gives CASSLFRGGISEAFF.

The J gene is TRBJ2-7, the V gene TRBV28; 8 nucleotides match TRBD1. The CDR3 loop spans 15 amino acids. Germline lookup yields CDR1 MDHEN and CDR2 SYDVKM. J lost 0 bases, V lost 5 bases, and 6 bases had no gene match. The CDR3 sequence is CASSPLTGDSYEQYF. Written as DNA, the CDR3 is TGTGCCAGCAGTCCTCTGACAGGGGACTCCTACGAGCAGTACTTC.

CDR3 sequence reads: CASSRTEGYNEQFF. The CDR3 DNA follows: TGTGCCAGCAGCCGGACGGAGGGATACAATGAGCAGTTCTTC. The chain recombines TRBV2 with TRBJ2-1, with D possibly being TRBD2 (6 bases). Per germline, CDR1 SNHLY and CDR2 FYNNEI. The V gene lost 6 bases and the J gene lost 4 bases, with 13 bases spanning the gap. CDR3 length: 14 amino acids.

The chain joins TRBV7-2 to TRBJ2-5, with TRBD1 matching 7 bases. This CDR3 has 15 residues. V shed 8 bases and J 4 bases; nucleotides not matched to a gene: 13. Germline CDR1 and CDR2: SGHTA and FQGNSA. The CDR3 region is CASSLGGRGRETQYF. The CDR3 DNA follows: TGTGCCAGCTCCCTAGGGGGCAGGGGACGAGAGACCCAGTACTTC.

This sequence joins TRBV7-3 and TRBJ2-1; 8 nucleotides align to TRBD2. After removal of 5 bases from V and 4 bases from J, the junction contained 7 bases not matched to a gene. Germline CDR1 is SGHTA and CDR2 is FQGTGA. The CDR3 is 15 amino acids. For the CDR3, the DNA is TGTGCCAGCAGCCCGCGACTAGCGACATACAATGAGCAGTTCTTC. Translating it yields CASSPRLATYNEQFF.

V and J are TRBV7-2 and TRBJ2-2, with D maybe TRBD1 (5 bases). The V end was cut by 5 bases, the J end by 1 base, with 14 bases between. CDR1 is SGHTA, CDR2 FQGNSA, per germline. The CDR3 runs to 16 residues. The DNA of the CDR3 is TGTGCCAGCAGCATTAGACAGATCGAGAACACCGGGGAGCTGTTTTTT. This sequence encodes CASSIRQIENTGELFF.

The rearrangement uses TRBV5-1 and TRBJ2-5, with TRBD2 matching over 11 bases. The CDR3 runs to 18 residues. Germline assignment: CDR1 SGHRS and CDR2 YFSETQ. Unmatched junction bases numbered 14, after V lost 6 bases and J lost 1 base. The CDR3 coding sequence is TGCGCCAGCAAGCGGGCGATAGCGGGAGGGGAACGCCAAGAGACCCAGTACTTC. Translation gives CASKRAIAGGERQETQYF.

The V gene is TRBV5-6, the J gene TRBJ2-5; D perhaps matches TRBD1 (6 bases). The CDR3 consists of 14 residues. Germline V CDR1 and CDR2: SGHDT, YYEEEE. The V gene lost 4 bases and the J gene lost 3 bases, with 13 bases spanning the gap. This CDR3 reads CASSGTDREETQYF. The CDR3 DNA is TGTGCCAGCAGCGGGACGGACAGAGAAGAGACCCAGTACTTC.

The DNA of the CDR3 is TGCGCCAGCAGTTTCACAGGGGTCGCCGGGGAGCTGTTTTTT. Its translation: CASSFTGVAGELFF. The gene calls are TRBV5-1 and TRBJ2-2, with TRBD1 matching over 7 bases. CDR1 and CDR2 (germline): SGHRS, YFSETQ. The CDR3 length is 14 residues. V lost 5 bases and J lost 6; bases outside the gene matches: 7.

V usage is TRBV29-1 and J usage is TRBJ2-3, with unresolved D. Per the germline V gene, CDR1 is SQVTM and CDR2 is ANQGSEA. The CDR3 runs to 12 residues. V lost 3 bases and J 4 bases, leaving 8 bases between the germline ends. DNA of the CDR3: TGCAGCGTTGATTCCGTCGCAGATACGCAGTATTTT. This translates into CSVDSVADTQYF.

The rearrangement links TRBV11-3 to TRBJ1-1; D not resolved. The V and J ends lost 3 bases and 1 base respectively, with 6 bases between them. There are 13 residues in the CDR3. Germline assignment: CDR1 SGHNT and CDR2 YENEEA. The CDR3 loop reads CASSFGENTEAFF. Here the CDR3 DNA reads TGTGCCAGCAGCTTCGGGGAGAACACTGAAGCTTTCTTT.

This chain joins TRBV2 and TRBJ2-5, with TRBD2 identical over 7 bases. Unmatched junction bases numbered 7, after V lost 7 bases and J lost 2 bases. Germline V CDR1 and CDR2: SNHLY, FYNNEI. This CDR3 has 14 amino acids. The CDR3 here is CASKLGGEQETQYF. In DNA form, the CDR3 reads TGTGCCAGCAAGTTGGGGGGGGAGCAAGAGACCCAGTACTTC. The whole variable domain, remainder taken from reference TRBV2 and TRBJ2-5, is EPEVTQTPSHQVTQMGQEVILRCVPISNHLYFYWYRQILGQKVEFLVSFYNNEISEKSEIFDDQFSVERPDGSNFTLKIRSTKLEDSAMYFCASKLGGEQETQYFGPGTRLLVL.

The chain joins TRBV10-3 to TRBJ2-3; 11 bases are shared with TRBD2. This CDR3 is 19 amino acids long. The germline V gene has CDR1 ENHRY and CDR2 SYGVKD. Unmatched junction bases numbered 15, after V lost 2 bases and J lost 5 bases. CDR3 sequence (DNA): TGTGCCATCAGTGAGGCAGGAAGGGGTACTAGCGGGAGTCGAGATACGCAGTATTTT. Its translation: CAISEAGRGTSGSRDTQYF.